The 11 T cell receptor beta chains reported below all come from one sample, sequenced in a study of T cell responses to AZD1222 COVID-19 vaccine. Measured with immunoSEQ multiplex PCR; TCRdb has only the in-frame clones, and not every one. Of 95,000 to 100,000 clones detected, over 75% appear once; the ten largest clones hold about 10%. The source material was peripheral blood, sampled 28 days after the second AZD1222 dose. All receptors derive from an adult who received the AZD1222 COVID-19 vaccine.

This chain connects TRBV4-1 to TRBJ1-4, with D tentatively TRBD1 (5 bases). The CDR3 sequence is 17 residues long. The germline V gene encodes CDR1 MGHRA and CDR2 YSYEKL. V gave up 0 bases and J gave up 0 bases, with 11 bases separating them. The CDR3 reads CASSQDPAGPTNEKLFF. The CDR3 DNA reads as TGCGCCAGCAGCCAAGATCCCGCAGGGCCAACTAATGAAAAACTGTTTTTT.

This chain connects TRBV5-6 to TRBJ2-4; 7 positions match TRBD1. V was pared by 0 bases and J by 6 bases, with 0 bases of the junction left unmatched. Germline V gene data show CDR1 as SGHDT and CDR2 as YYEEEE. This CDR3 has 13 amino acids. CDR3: CASSLDRGNIQYF. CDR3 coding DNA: TGTGCCAGCAGCTTGGACAGGGGAAACATTCAGTACTTC.

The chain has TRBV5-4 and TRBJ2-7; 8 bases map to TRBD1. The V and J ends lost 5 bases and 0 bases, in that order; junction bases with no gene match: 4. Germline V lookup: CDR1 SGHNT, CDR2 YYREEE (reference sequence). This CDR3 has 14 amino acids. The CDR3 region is CASRGDRGSYEQYF. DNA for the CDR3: TGTGCCAGCAGGGGAGACAGGGGCTCCTACGAGCAGTACTTC.

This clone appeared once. CDR3 amino acids: CASSDLGGEHTEAFF. The CDR3 DNA is TGTGCCAGCAGTGATCTGGGAGGGGAGCACACTGAAGCTTTCTTT. The chain links TRBV6-1 to TRBJ1-1, with D perhaps matching TRBD1 (5 bases). The V gene lost 3 bases and the J gene lost 3 bases, with 14 bases spanning the gap. CDR1 and CDR2 from the germline V gene are MNHNS and SASEGT. The CDR3 extends over 15 amino acids.

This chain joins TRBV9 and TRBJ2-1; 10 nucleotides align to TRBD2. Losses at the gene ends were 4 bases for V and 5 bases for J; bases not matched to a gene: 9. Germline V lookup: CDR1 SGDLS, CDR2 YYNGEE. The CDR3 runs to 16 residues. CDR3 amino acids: CASSPETSGHDNEQFF. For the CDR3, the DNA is TGTGCCAGCAGCCCAGAGACTAGCGGGCATGACAATGAGCAGTTCTTC.

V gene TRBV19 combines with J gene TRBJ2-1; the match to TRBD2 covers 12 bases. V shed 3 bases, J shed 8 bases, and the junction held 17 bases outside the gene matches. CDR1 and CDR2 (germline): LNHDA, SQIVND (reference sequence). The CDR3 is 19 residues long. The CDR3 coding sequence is TGTGCCAGTAGTATGGAGGGACTAGCGGGTCCCAGTCGATTCGATGAGCAGTTCTTC. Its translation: CASSMEGLAGPSRFDEQFF.

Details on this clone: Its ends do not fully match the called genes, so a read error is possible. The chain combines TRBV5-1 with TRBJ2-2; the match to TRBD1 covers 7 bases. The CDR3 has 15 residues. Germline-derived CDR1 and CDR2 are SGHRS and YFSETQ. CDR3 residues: CASSLGGTVTVELFF. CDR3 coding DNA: TGCGCCAGCAGCTTGGGTGGGACAGTCACCGTGGAGCTGTTTTTT.

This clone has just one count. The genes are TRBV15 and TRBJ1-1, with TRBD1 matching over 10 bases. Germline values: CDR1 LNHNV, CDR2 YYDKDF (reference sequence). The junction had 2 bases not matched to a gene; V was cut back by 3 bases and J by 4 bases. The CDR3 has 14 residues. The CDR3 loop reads CATSSGTGATEAFF. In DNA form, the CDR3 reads TGTGCCACCAGCAGCGGGACAGGGGCCACTGAAGCTTTCTTT.

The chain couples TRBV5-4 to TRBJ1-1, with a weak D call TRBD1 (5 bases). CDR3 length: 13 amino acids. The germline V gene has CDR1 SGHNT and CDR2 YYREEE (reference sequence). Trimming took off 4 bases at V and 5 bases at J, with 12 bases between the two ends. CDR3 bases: TGTGCCAGCAGCGCAGGGTTTTGGACTGAAGCTTTCTTT. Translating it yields CASSAGFWTEAFF.

The CDR3 loop reads CARDRDEQYF. The CDR3 bases are TGTGCCAGAGACAGGGACGAGCAGTACTTC. The chain combines TRBV21-1 with TRBJ2-7; no DNA check was done on the table's D call, TRBD1. TRBV21-1 is a known pseudogene. This CDR3 has 10 amino acids.

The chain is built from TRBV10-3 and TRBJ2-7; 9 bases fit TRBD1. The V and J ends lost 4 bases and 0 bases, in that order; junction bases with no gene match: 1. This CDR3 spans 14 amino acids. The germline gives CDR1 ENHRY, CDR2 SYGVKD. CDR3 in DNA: TGTGCCATCAGTGGGACAGGGGACTCCTACGAGCAGTACTTC. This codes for CAISGTGDSYEQYF.